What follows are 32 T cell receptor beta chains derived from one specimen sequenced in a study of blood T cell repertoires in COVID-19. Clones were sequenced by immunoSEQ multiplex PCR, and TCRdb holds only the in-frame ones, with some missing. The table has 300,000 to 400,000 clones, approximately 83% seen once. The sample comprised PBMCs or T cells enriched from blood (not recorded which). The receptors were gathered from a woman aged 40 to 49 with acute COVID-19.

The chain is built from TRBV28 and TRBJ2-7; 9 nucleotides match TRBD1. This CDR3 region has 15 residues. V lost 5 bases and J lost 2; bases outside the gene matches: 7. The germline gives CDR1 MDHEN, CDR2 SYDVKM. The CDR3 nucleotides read TGTGCCAGCAGTCCACTGACAGGGGGACCCTACGAGCAGTACTTC. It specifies CASSPLTGGPYEQYF.

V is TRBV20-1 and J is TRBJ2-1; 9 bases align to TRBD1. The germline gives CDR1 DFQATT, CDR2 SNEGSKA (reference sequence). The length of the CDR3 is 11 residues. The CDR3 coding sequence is TGCTCGGGACAGGGTAACAATGAGCAGTTCTTC. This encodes CSGQGNNEQFF.

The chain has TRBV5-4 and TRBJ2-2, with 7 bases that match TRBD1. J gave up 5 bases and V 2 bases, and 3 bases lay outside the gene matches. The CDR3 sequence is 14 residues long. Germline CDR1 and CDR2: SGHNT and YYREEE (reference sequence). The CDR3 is CASSFTGVTGELFF. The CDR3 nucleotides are TGTGCCAGCAGCTTCACAGGGGTTACCGGGGAGCTGTTTTTT.

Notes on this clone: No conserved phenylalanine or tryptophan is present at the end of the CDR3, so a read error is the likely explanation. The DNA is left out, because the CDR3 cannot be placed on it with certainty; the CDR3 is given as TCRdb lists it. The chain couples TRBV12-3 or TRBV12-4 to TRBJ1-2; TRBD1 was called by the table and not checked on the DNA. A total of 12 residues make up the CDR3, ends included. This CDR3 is CASSLPDRGPFV.

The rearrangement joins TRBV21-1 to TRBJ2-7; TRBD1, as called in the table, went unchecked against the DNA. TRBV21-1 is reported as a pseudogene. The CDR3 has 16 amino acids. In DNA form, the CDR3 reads TGTGCCAGCAGCACCCTACCCGACAGAGGAAGCTACGAGCAGTACTTC. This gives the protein CASSTLPDRGSYEQYF.

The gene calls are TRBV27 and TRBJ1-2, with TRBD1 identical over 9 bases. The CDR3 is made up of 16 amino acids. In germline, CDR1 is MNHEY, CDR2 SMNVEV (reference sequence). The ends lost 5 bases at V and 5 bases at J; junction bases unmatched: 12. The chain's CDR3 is CASSITGTGRNYGYTF. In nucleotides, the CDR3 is TGTGCCAGCAGTATAACCGGGACAGGGCGCAATTATGGCTACACCTTC.

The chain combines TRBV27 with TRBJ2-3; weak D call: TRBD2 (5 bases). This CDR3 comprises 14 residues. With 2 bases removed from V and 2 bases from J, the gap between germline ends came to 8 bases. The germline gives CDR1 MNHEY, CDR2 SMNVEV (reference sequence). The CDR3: CASSLGGSTDTQYF. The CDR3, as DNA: TGTGCCAGCAGTTTAGGAGGTTCCACAGATACGCAGTATTTT.

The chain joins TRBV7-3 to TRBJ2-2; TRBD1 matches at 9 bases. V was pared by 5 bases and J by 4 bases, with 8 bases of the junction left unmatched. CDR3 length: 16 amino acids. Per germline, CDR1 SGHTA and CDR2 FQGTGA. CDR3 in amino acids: CASSTQQGAGTGELFF. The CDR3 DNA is TGTGCCAGCAGCACTCAACAGGGGGCGGGCACCGGGGAGCTGTTTTTT.

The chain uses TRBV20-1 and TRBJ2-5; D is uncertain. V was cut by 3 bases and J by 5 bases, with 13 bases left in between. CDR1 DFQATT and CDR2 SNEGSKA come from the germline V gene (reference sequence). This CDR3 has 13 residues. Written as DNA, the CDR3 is TGCAGTGCTAGTGGTCGCTCCAGGGAGACCCAGTACTTC. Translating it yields CSASGRSRETQYF.

CDR3 amino acids: CASSRDRGLTEAFF. The CDR3 DNA sequence: TGTGCCAGCAGTCGGGACAGGGGGCTCACTGAAGCTTTCTTT. The chain is built from TRBV2 and TRBJ1-1, with 12 nucleotides matching TRBD1. This CDR3 has 14 residues. Germline V lookup: CDR1 SNHLY, CDR2 FYNNEI. V trimming: 5 bases; J trimming: 4 bases; junction bases outside the gene matches: 2.

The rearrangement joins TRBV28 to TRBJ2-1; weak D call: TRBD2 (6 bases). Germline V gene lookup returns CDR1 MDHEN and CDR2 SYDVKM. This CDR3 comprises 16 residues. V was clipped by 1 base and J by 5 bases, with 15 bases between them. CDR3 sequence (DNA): TGTGCCAGCAGTTTATTGCCGGGAGCCCCCAACAATGAGCAGTTCTTC. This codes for CASSLLPGAPNNEQFF.

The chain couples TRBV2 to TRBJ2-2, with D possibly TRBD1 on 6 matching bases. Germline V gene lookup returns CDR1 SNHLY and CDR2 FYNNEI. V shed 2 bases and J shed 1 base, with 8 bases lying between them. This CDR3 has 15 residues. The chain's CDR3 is CASSETGRNTGELFF. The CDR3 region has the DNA TGTGCCAGCAGTGAAACAGGGAGGAACACCGGGGAGCTGTTTTTT.

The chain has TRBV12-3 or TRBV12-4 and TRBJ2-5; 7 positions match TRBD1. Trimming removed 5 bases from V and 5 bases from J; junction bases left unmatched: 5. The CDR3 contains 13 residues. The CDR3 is CASSQTGQETQYF. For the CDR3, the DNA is TGTGCCAGCAGTCAGACAGGGCAGGAGACCCAGTACTTC.

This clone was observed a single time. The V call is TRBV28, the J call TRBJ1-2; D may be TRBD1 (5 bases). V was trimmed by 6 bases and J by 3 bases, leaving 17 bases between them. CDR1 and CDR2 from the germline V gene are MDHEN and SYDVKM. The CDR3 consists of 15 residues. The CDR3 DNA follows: TGTGCCAGCAGCGATGTGGCAGGGAAAGACTATGGCTACACCTTC. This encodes CASSDVAGKDYGYTF.

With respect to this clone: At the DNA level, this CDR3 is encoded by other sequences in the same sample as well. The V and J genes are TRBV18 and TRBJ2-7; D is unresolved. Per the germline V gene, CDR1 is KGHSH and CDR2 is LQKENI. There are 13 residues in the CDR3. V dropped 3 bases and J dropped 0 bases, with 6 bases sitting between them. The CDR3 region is CASSPPSSYEQYF. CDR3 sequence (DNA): TGTGCCAGCTCACCTCCTAGCTCCTACGAGCAGTACTTC. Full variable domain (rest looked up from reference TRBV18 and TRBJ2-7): NAGVMQNPRHLVRRRGQEARLRCSPMKGHSHVYWYRQLPEEGLKFMVYLQKENIIDESGMPKERFSAEFPKEGPSILRIQQVVRGDSAAYFCASSPPSSYEQYFGPGTRLTVT.

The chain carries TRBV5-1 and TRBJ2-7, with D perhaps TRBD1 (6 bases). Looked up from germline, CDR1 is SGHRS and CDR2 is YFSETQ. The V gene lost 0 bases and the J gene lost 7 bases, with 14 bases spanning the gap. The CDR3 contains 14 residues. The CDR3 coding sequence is TGCGCCAGCAGCTTGGTTCTGGGGGCAGGGGAGCAGTACTTC. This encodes CASSLVLGAGEQYF.

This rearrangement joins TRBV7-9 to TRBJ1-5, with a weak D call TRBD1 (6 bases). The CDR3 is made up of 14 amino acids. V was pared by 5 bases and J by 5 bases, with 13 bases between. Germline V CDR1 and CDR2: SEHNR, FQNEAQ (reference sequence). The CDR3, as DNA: TGTGCCAGCAGCCCCCTTTCAGGGGATCAGCCCCAGCATTTT. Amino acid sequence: CASSPLSGDQPQHF.

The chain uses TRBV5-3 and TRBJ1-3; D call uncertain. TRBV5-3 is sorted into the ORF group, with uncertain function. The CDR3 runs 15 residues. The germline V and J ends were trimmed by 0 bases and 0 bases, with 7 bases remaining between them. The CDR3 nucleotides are TGTGCCAGAAGCTTGGAGACATACTCTGGAAACACCATATATTTT. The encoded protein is CARSLETYSGNTIYF.

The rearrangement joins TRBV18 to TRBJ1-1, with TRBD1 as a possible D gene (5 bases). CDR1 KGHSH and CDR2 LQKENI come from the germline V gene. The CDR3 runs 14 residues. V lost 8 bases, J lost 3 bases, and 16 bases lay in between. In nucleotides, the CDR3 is TGTGCCAGCGCCCGGATGGGGCCAGACACTGAAGCTTTCTTT. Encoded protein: CASARMGPDTEAFF.

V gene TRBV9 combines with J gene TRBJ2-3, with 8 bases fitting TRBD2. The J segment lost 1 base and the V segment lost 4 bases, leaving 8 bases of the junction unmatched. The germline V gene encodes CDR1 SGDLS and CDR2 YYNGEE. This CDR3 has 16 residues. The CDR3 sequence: CASSLSSGRGTDTQYF. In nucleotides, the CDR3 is TGTGCCAGCAGCTTAAGCTCCGGGAGGGGCACAGATACGCAGTATTTT. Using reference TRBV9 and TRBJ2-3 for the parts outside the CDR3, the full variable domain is DSGVTQTPKHLITATGQRVTLRCSPRSGDLSVYWYQQSLDQGLQFLIQYYNGEERAKGNILERFSAQQFPDLHSELNLSSLELGDSALYFCASSLSSGRGTDTQYFGPGTRLTVL.

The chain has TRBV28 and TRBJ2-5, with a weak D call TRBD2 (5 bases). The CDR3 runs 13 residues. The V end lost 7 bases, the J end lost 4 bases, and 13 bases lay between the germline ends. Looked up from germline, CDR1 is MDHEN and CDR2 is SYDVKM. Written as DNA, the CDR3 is TGTGCCAGCACCCAAGGGAGTTTAGAGACCCAGTACTTC. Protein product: CASTQGSLETQYF.

Here the CDR3 DNA reads TGTGCCAGCAGCTTAGCGCGAGCGGGGGTGAATGCGCAGTACTTC. Its protein product is CASSLARAGVNAQYF. J is TRBJ2-7 and V is TRBV7-6, with 8 bases lining up with TRBD2. The CDR3 sequence is 15 residues long. The J segment lost 9 bases and the V segment lost 0 bases, leaving 10 bases of the junction unmatched. CDR1 SGHVS and CDR2 FNYEAQ come from the germline V gene.

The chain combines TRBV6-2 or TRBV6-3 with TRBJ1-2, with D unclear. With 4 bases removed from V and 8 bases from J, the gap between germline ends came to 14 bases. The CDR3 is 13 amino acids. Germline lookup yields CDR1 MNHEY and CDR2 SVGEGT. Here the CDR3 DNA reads TGTGCCAGCAGTTCCATGGGAGGGAGAGGCTACACCTTC. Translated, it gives CASSSMGGRGYTF.

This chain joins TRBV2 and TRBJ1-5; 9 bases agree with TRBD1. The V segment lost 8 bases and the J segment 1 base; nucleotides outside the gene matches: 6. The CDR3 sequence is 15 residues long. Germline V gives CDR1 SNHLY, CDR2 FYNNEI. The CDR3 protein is CASGRDRASNQPQHF. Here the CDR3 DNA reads TGTGCCAGCGGCCGGGACAGGGCAAGCAATCAGCCCCAGCATTTT.

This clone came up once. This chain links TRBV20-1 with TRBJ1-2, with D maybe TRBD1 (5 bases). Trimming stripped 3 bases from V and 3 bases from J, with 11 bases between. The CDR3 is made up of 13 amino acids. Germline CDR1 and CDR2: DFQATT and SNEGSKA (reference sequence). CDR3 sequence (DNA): TGCAGTGCTAGTCCAGGGTATGACTATGGCTACACCTTC. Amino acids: CSASPGYDYGYTF.

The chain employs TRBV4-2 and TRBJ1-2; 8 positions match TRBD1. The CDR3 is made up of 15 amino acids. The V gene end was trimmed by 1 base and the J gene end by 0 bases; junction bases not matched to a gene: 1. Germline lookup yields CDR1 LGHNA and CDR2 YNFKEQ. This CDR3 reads CASSQGTGSNYGYTF. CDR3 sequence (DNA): TGTGCCAGCAGCCAAGGGACAGGGTCTAACTATGGCTACACCTTC.

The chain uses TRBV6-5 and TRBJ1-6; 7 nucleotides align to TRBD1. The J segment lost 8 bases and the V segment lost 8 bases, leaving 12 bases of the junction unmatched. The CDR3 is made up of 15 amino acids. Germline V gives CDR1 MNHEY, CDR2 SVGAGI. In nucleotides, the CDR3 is TGTGCCAGCCAGAGTCGACAGGGAGTCGATTCACCCCTCCACTTT. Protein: CASQSRQGVDSPLHF.

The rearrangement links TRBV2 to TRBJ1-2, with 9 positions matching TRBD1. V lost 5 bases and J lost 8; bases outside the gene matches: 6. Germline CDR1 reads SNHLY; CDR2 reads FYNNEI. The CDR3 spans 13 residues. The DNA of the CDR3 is TGTGCCAGCAGTATCGGACAGGGGCACGGCTACACCTTC. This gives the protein CASSIGQGHGYTF.

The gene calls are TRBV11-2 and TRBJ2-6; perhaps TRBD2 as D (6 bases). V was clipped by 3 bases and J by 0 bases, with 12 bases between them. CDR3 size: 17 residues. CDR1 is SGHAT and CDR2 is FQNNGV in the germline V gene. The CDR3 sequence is CASSFEGRSSGANVLTF. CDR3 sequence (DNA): TGTGCCAGCAGCTTTGAGGGGAGGAGCTCTGGGGCCAACGTCCTGACTTTC.

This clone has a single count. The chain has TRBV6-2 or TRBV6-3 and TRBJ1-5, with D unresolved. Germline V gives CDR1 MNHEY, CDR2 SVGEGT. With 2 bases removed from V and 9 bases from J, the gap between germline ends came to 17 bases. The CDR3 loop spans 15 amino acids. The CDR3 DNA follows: TGTGCCAGCAGTTACGCTCTCGGGGAGCCGTCGCCCCAGCATTTT. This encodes CASSYALGEPSPQHF.

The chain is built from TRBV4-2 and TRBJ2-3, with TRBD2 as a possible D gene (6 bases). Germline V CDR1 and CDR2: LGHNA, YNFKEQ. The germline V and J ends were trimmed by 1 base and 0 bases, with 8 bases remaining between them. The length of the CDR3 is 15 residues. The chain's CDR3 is CASSQAAGSTDTQYF. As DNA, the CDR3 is TGTGCCAGCAGCCAAGCCGCGGGAAGCACAGATACGCAGTATTTT.

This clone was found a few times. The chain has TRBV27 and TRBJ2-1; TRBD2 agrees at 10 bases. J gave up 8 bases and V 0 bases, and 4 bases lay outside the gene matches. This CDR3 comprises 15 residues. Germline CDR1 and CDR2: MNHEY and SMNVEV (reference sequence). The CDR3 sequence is CASSLSTSGMDEQFF. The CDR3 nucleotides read TGTGCCAGCAGTTTATCCACTAGCGGGATGGATGAGCAGTTCTTC.